The 21 T cell receptor beta chains in this list originate from one sample, sequenced in a study of CD8+CD57+ T cells in acquired aplastic anemia. The TCR beta profiling, which covered VDJ combination and CDR3 sequence, was carried out using genomic DNA as the template. Each CDR3 protein is one row after TCRdb ran MiXCR on the reads. The table includes some 200,000 distinct CDR3 sequences, around 49% detected once. Previously, flow cytometry had revealed CD8+CD57+ cell expansion in the patients chosen for sequencing. The sequenced sample consisted of sorted CD4+, CD8+, or CD8+CD57+ T cells (not recorded which) from PBMCs. These receptors were obtained from a human donor with aplastic anemia.

The chain has TRBV19 and TRBJ1-2, with TRBD1 identical over 7 bases. The ends lost 8 bases at V and 0 bases at J; junction bases unmatched: 6. The CDR3 sequence is 14 residues long. Germline V gives CDR1 LNHDA, CDR2 SQIVND (reference sequence). The CDR3 sequence is CASRDSQSNYGYTF. The CDR3, as DNA: TGTGCCAGTCGGGACAGCCAATCTAACTATGGCTACACCTTC.

About this clonotype itself: A much larger clone differs by one base, so this may be a read error. The chain recombines TRBV5-1 with TRBJ2-3; 7 bases are shared with TRBD2. Germline lookup yields CDR1 SGHRS and CDR2 YFSETQ. The CDR3 length is 15 residues. The CDR3 protein is CANSLAGESTDTQYF. As DNA, the CDR3 is TGCGCCAACAGCTTGGCGGGGGAGAGCACAGATACGCAGTATTTT.

To note about this clonotype: At one end the junction does not follow the germline gene, possibly because of a read error. The chain combines TRBV27 with TRBJ1-4; D perhaps matches TRBD1 (5 bases). The CDR3 sequence is 16 residues long. Germline loops: CDR1 MNHEY, CDR2 SMNVEV (reference sequence). Here the CDR3 DNA reads TGTGCCAGCAGTCGTCGTGGGGCGTGGGGAAATGAAAAACTGTCTTTT. It codes for CASSRRGAWGNEKLSF.

This clonotype showed up many times. Because it lacks the conserved phenylalanine or tryptophan at the end, this CDR3 is likely a read error. The rearrangement joins TRBV12-3 or TRBV12-4 to TRBJ1-2, with TRBD1 matching 9 bases. CDR3 length: 15 residues. Germline trimming cut 3 bases from V and 4 bases from J; bases unmatched to any gene: 6. CDR3 DNA sequence: TGTGCCAGCAGTTTTGGGACAGGGAGAGGCTATGGCTACACCTCC. Amino acid sequence: CASSFGTGRGYGYTS.

This clonotype was seen repeatedly, ten times or more. This chain uses TRBV6-1 with TRBJ1-1; D might be TRBD1 (5 bases). Germline loops: CDR1 MNHNS, CDR2 SASEGT. The V end was cut by 6 bases, the J end by 7 bases, with 15 bases between. This CDR3 has 13 amino acids. For the CDR3, the DNA is TGTGCCAGCAGCTCTCAACAGGCCGTTGAAGCTTTCTTT. Translation gives CASSSQQAVEAFF.

This clonotype occurred a few times. The chain joins TRBV18 to TRBJ2-7; D ambiguous. Trimming stripped 1 base from V and 6 bases from J, with 10 bases between. Germline V gene lookup returns CDR1 KGHSH and CDR2 LQKENI. The CDR3 covers 13 residues. CDR3 sequence reads: CASSPQGSSEQYF. CDR3 in DNA: TGTGCCAGCTCACCACAGGGCTCCAGCGAGCAGTACTTC.

The sample holds many counts of this clonotype. This sequence joins TRBV6-5 and TRBJ1-5, with 8 bases matching TRBD1. Germline CDR1 reads MNHEY; CDR2 reads SVGAGI. The V gene end was trimmed by 4 bases and the J gene end by 7 bases; junction bases not matched to a gene: 3. The CDR3 has 13 residues. The chain's CDR3 is CASSSTGGQPQHF. The CDR3 DNA reads as TGTGCCAGCAGTTCAACAGGGGGACAGCCCCAGCATTTT.

This clonotype was observed a few times. The V call is TRBV3-1, the J call TRBJ1-1, with 12 bases aligning to TRBD1. The CDR3 consists of 16 residues. The germline V gene encodes CDR1 LGHDT and CDR2 YNNKEL (reference sequence). After removal of 8 bases from V and 1 base from J, the junction contained 8 bases not matched to a gene. The CDR3 spells CASAWGDRGPNTEAFF. The CDR3 DNA follows: TGTGCCAGCGCCTGGGGGGACAGGGGGCCGAACACTGAAGCTTTCTTT.

The J gene is TRBJ2-5, the V gene TRBV11-1; 10 bases align to TRBD2. V dropped 1 base and J dropped 4; count of bases not matched to a gene: 9. The CDR3 has 17 amino acids. Germline assignment: CDR1 SGHAT and CDR2 FQDESV (reference sequence). DNA for the CDR3: TGTGCCAGCAGCTTAGACAGCGGGGGGGGCGTAGTAGAGACCCAGTACTTC. It is translated as CASSLDSGGGVVETQYF.

This clonotype was detected ten times or more. The rearrangement joins TRBV9 to TRBJ2-3, with D unclear. The CDR3 extends over 14 amino acids. V dropped 0 bases and J dropped 2 bases, with 7 bases sitting between them. In germline, CDR1 is SGDLS, CDR2 YYNGEE. CDR3 DNA: TGTGCCAGCAGCGTAGACTACATCACAGATACGCAGTATTTT. Its protein product is CASSVDYITDTQYF. Full variable domain (missing parts from reference TRBV9 and TRBJ2-3): DSGVTQTPKHLITATGQRVTLRCSPRSGDLSVYWYQQSLDQGLQFLIQYYNGEERAKGNILERFSAQQFPDLHSELNLSSLELGDSALYFCASSVDYITDTQYFGPGTRLTVL.

This clonotype came up many times. This may be a read error: a much more frequent sequence differs by one nucleotide. The rearrangement joins TRBV6-1 to TRBJ1-6, with a tentative D call TRBD1 (5 bases). CDR3 length: 15 amino acids. The germline CDR1 and CDR2 sequences are MNHNS and SASEGT. The V end lost 1 base, the J end lost 14 bases, and 18 bases lay between the germline ends. CDR3 in DNA: TGTGCCAGCAGTGAAGAGGGCGGGGGAGGTAGGACCCTCCACTTT. Its translation is CASSEEGGGGRTLHF.

Turning to this clonotype: With a much larger clone just one base away, this may be a read error. This chain uses TRBV7-9 with TRBJ2-1; D possibly corresponds to TRBD1 (5 bases). Trimming removed 2 bases at V and 9 bases at J, with 11 bases between. From germline, CDR1 is SEHNR and CDR2 FQNEAQ (reference sequence). The CDR3 consists of 13 residues. CDR3 amino acids: CASSLMGRSEQFF. CDR3 DNA: TGTGCCAGCAGCTTAATGGGGCGGAGTGAGCAGTTCTTC. Full variable domain (missing parts from reference TRBV7-9 and TRBJ2-1): DTGVSQNPRHKITKRGQNVTFRCDPISEHNRLYWYRQTLGQGPEFLTYFQNEAQLEKSRLLSDRFSAERPKGSFSTLEIQRTEQGDSAMYLCASSLMGRSEQFFGPGTRLTVL.

V and J are TRBV24-1 and TRBJ2-5; tentative D call: TRBD2 (5 bases). The germline V gene has CDR1 KGHDR and CDR2 SFDVKD. V lost 7 bases and J lost 5, with 19 bases in between. The CDR3 is 15 amino acids. The CDR3 sequence: CATRPSDTGEETQYF. In DNA, the CDR3 is TGTGCCACCAGACCCTCTGACACCGGGGAGGAGACCCAGTACTTC.

As regards this clonotype: One base away lies a much larger clone, so this may be a sequencing read error. This CDR3 fails to terminate in the conserved phenylalanine or tryptophan, so it likely reflects a read error. The chain couples TRBV5-1 to TRBJ2-2, with 7 bases fitting TRBD1. Per germline, CDR1 SGHRS and CDR2 YFSETQ. V was pared by 4 bases and J by 0 bases, with 12 bases of the junction left unmatched. The CDR3 runs to 18 residues. The CDR3 reads CASSLLSRTGANTGELFL. The DNA for the CDR3 is TGCGCCAGCAGCCTTCTAAGCAGGACAGGCGCGAACACCGGGGAGCTGTTTCTT.

This clonotype was observed a handful of times. The rearrangement uses TRBV19 and TRBJ1-5, with D hard to call. The CDR3 runs 14 residues. Looked up from germline, CDR1 is LNHDA and CDR2 is SQIVND (reference sequence). V gave up 5 bases and J gave up 0 bases, with 8 bases separating them. CDR3 nucleotides: TGTGCCAGTAGTTGGACGGATAGCAATCAGCCCCAGCATTTT. Its translation is CASSWTDSNQPQHF.

The J gene is TRBJ1-4, the V gene TRBV10-1; D ambiguous. CDR1 is WNHNN and CDR2 is SYGVQD in the germline V gene (reference sequence). Trimming shortened V by 7 bases and J by 7 bases, and 19 bases separated the two germline ends. The CDR3 loop spans 15 amino acids. The chain's CDR3 is CASTDTNGVFEKLFF. The CDR3 DNA follows: TGCGCCAGCACAGACACAAACGGTGTTTTTGAAAAACTGTTTTTT.

This clonotype has ten or more counts. This sequence joins TRBV5-1 and TRBJ1-2; D is ambiguous. CDR1 is SGHRS, CDR2 YFSETQ, per germline. V was shortened by 4 bases and J by 2 bases, with 9 bases between the two germline ends. The CDR3 length is 13 residues. Here the CDR3 reads CASSPGTNYGYTF. The CDR3 nucleotides are TGCGCCAGCAGCCCGGGAACGAACTATGGCTACACCTTC. The complete variable domain, with remaining parts taken from reference TRBV5-1 and TRBJ1-2, reads KAGVTQTPRYLIKTRGQQVTLSCSPISGHRSVSWYQQTPGQGLQFLFEYFSETQRNKGNFPGRFSGRQFSNSRSEMNVSTLELGDSALYLCASSPGTNYGYTFGSGTRLTVV.

The chain is built from TRBV9 and TRBJ1-1; no clear D. Trimming shortened V by 1 base and J by 11 bases, and 18 bases separated the two germline ends. In germline, CDR1 is SGDLS, CDR2 YYNGEE. CDR3 length: 14 residues. The CDR3 sequence: CASSVNPTEAGAFF. The CDR3 nucleotides read TGTGCCAGCAGCGTAAACCCGACGGAGGCGGGGGCTTTCTTT. Filled out from reference TRBV9 and TRBJ1-1, the complete variable domain reads DSGVTQTPKHLITATGQRVTLRCSPRSGDLSVYWYQQSLDQGLQFLIQYYNGEERAKGNILERFSAQQFPDLHSELNLSSLELGDSALYFCASSVNPTEAGAFFGQGTRLTVV.

In this sample, this clonotype turned up many times. The chain employs TRBV14 and TRBJ1-6, with a weak D call TRBD1 (6 bases). The germline CDR1 and CDR2 sequences are SGHDN and FVKESK. Trimming took off 0 bases at V and 12 bases at J, with 21 bases between the two ends. This CDR3 has 17 amino acids. This chain's CDR3 is CASSQEAPYRVGLPLHF. CDR3 coding DNA: TGTGCCAGCAGCCAAGAAGCTCCTTACAGGGTGGGGCTACCCCTCCACTTT.

This clonotype has a count of ten or more. The chain employs TRBV19 and TRBJ2-7, with D perhaps TRBD1 (6 bases). The CDR3 is 13 residues long. Looked up from germline, CDR1 is LNHDA and CDR2 is SQIVND (reference sequence). V was clipped by 9 bases and J by 2 bases, with 14 bases between them. The CDR3 DNA follows: TGTGCCAGCAGTTTGACAGGACCCTACGAGCAGTACTTC. This codes for CASSLTGPYEQYF.

This clonotype was recorded a few times. A read error may be the cause here, since a much bigger clone is one base away. The CDR3 DNA is TGTGCCAGCAGTAGTGGACAGTACGAGCAGTACTTC. Its translation is CASSSGQYEQYF. The chain links TRBV6-5 to TRBJ2-7; the D gene is possibly TRBD1 (6 bases). There are 12 residues in the CDR3. Trimming took off 5 bases at V and 4 bases at J, with 9 bases between the two ends. CDR1 is MNHEY and CDR2 is SVGAGI in the germline V gene.